This is a list of T cell receptor beta chains from one sample in a study of molecular identifiers for immune sequencing clone quantification. TCRdb analysed the PCR reads with MiXCR anew, one entry per CDR3 protein. The table lists about 320,000 distinct CDR3 sequences, over 20% of them singletons. The material sequenced was naive CD8+ T cells from blood, with Jurkat cell RNA spiked in. These receptors originate from a human donor in good health. Some libraries in this study had Jurkat cell RNA spiked in. CDR3s include the opening cysteine and the closing phenylalanine or tryptophan. Each record gives: clone size, V gene, D gene, J gene, CDR3 protein, CDR3 DNA. D genes are given only for firm matches. Some rows have no size entry. The others give once, few or many, or a class for an expanded clone.

clone size: many; V gene: TRBV4-2; D gene: NA; J gene: TRBJ2-7; CDR3 protein: CASSQFQDYEQYF; CDR3 DNA: TGTGCCAGCAGCCAATTTCAGGACTACGAGCAGTACTTC
clone size: many; V gene: TRBV20-1; D gene: NA; J gene: TRBJ1-5; CDR3 protein: CSAAPRTSYSNQPQHF; CDR3 DNA: TGCAGTGCTGCCCCCCGGACAAGCTATAGCAATCAGCCCCAGCATTTT
clone size: few; V gene: TRBV7-9; D gene: TRBD1; J gene: TRBJ1-4; CDR3 protein: CASSPPRGETNEKLFF; CDR3 DNA: TGTGCCAGCAGCCCCCCCAGGGGGGAAACTAATGAAAAACTGTTTTTT
clone size: many; V gene: TRBV27; D gene: TRBD1; J gene: TRBJ2-7; CDR3 protein: CASSPDPTPPTGGHEQYF; CDR3 DNA: TGTGCCAGCAGTCCCGACCCTACCCCTCCGACAGGGGGGCACGAGCAGTACTTC
clone size: NA; V gene: TRBV3-1; D gene: NA; J gene: TRBJ2-5; CDR3 protein: CASSSGRFQETQYF; CDR3 DNA: TGTGCCAGCAGCTCGGGACGGTTCCAAGAGACCCAGTACTTT
clone size: few; V gene: TRBV7-9; D gene: TRBD1; J gene: TRBJ2-7; CDR3 protein: CASSSWTGSDEQYF; CDR3 DNA: TGTGCCAGCAGCTCGTGGACAGGGAGCGACGAGCAGTACTTC
clone size: many; V gene: TRBV7-8; D gene: TRBD1; J gene: TRBJ2-3; CDR3 protein: CASSSDRGTDTQYF; CDR3 DNA: TGTGCCAGCAGCTCAGACAGGGGGACAGATACGCAGTATTTT
clone size: NA; V gene: TRBV10-3; D gene: NA; J gene: TRBJ2-7; CDR3 protein: CAISESAGYYEQYF; CDR3 DNA: TGTGCCATCAGTGAGTCGGCAGGCTACTACGAGCAGTACTTC
clone size: many; V gene: TRBV5-4; D gene: TRBD1; J gene: TRBJ2-3; CDR3 protein: CASSLIGTGPTDTQYF; CDR3 DNA: TGTGCCAGCAGCTTGATCGGGACAGGACCCACAGATACGCAGTATTTT
clone size: many; V gene: TRBV29-1; D gene: TRBD2; J gene: TRBJ2-7; CDR3 protein: CSGGLAGGSEQYF; CDR3 DNA: TGCAGCGGGGGACTAGCGGGAGGATCCGAGCAGTACTTC
clone size: NA; V gene: TRBV7-2; D gene: NA; J gene: TRBJ1-5; CDR3 protein: CSSSLYGGTGQPQHF; CDR3 DNA: TGTTCCAGCAGCTTATATGGGGGCACAGGGCAGCCCCAGCATTTT
clone size: few; V gene: TRBV29-1; D gene: NA; J gene: TRBJ2-3; CDR3 protein: CSAPRLGTQYF; CDR3 DNA: TGCAGCGCGCCGCGCCTCGGTACGCAGTATTTT
clone size: few; V gene: TRBV11-3; D gene: TRBD1; J gene: TRBJ2-3; CDR3 protein: CASSQRTGADTQYF; CDR3 DNA: TGTGCCAGCAGCCAACGGACAGGAGCAGATACGCAGTATTTT
clone size: many; V gene: TRBV29-1; D gene: NA; J gene: TRBJ1-4; CDR3 protein: CSVAQGGKLFF; CDR3 DNA: TGCAGCGTTGCACAGGGAGGAAAACTGTTTTTT
clone size: many; V gene: TRBV19; D gene: TRBD2; J gene: TRBJ2-7; CDR3 protein: CASSSGLAGVQEQYF; CDR3 DNA: TGTGCCAGTAGTTCTGGACTAGCGGGAGTACAAGAGCAGTACTTC
clone size: many; V gene: TRBV19; D gene: NA; J gene: TRBJ2-1; CDR3 protein: CASTLGPYNEQFF; CDR3 DNA: TGTGCCAGTACCCTGGGGCCCTACAATGAGCAGTTCTTC
clone size: few; V gene: TRBV12-3/TRBV12-4; D gene: NA; J gene: TRBJ2-7; CDR3 protein: CASSLHFYEQYF; CDR3 DNA: TGTGCCAGCAGCCTACATTTCTACGAGCAGTACTTC
clone size: NA; V gene: TRBV7-9; D gene: NA; J gene: TRBJ2-7; CDR3 protein: CASSSVGYEQYF; CDR3 DNA: TGTGCCAGCAGCTCAGTCGGCTACGAGCAGTACTTC
clone size: few; V gene: TRBV12-5; D gene: NA; J gene: TRBJ2-7; CDR3 protein: CASGLGDEYEQYF; CDR3 DNA: TGTGCTAGTGGTTTGGGGGACGAATACGAGCAGTACTTC
clone size: many; V gene: TRBV4-1; D gene: NA; J gene: TRBJ1-2; CDR3 protein: CASSPGDTSYGYTF; CDR3 DNA: TGCGCCAGCAGTCCGGGGGACACCTCATATGGCTACACCTTC
clone size: many; V gene: TRBV5-4; D gene: NA; J gene: TRBJ1-6; CDR3 protein: CASSFEGLINNSPLHF; CDR3 DNA: TGTGCCAGCAGCTTCGAAGGACTGATAAATAATTCACCCCTCCACTTT
clone size: many; V gene: TRBV9; D gene: NA; J gene: TRBJ2-3; CDR3 protein: CASSRDGPFTDTQYF; CDR3 DNA: TGTGCCAGCAGCCGGGACGGTCCCTTCACAGATACGCAGTATTTT
clone size: many; V gene: TRBV9; D gene: TRBD1; J gene: TRBJ1-2; CDR3 protein: CASSVAGDRVAGYGYTF; CDR3 DNA: TGTGCCAGCAGCGTAGCTGGGGACAGGGTCGCCGGCTATGGCTACACCTTC
clone size: many; V gene: TRBV5-1; D gene: TRBD2; J gene: TRBJ2-7; CDR3 protein: CASSLAASGFEQYF; CDR3 DNA: TGCGCCAGCAGCTTGGCCGCTAGCGGGTTCGAGCAGTACTTC
clone size: few; V gene: TRBV4-3; D gene: NA; J gene: TRBJ1-5; CDR3 protein: CASSPGVKGNQPQHF; CDR3 DNA: TGCGCCAGCAGCCCAGGGGTGAAGGGCAATCAGCCCCAGCATTTT
clone size: once; V gene: TRBV10-2; D gene: NA; J gene: TRBJ1-5; CDR3 protein: CASSESARGGNRPQHF; CDR3 DNA: TGCGCCAGCAGTGAGTCGGCCCGGGGGGGCAATCGGCCCCAGCATTTT
clone size: NA; V gene: TRBV7-2; D gene: NA; J gene: TRBJ1-5; CDR3 protein: CASSQTAACWAQPQHF; CDR3 DNA: TGTGCCAGCAGCCAAACCGCCGCGTGTTGGGCTCAGCCCCAGCATTTT
clone size: NA; V gene: TRBV19; D gene: TRBD1; J gene: TRBJ2-1; CDR3 protein: CASSIIGTGSNDEQFF; CDR3 DNA: TGTGCCAGTAGTATAATTGGGACAGGGTCTAATGATGAGCAGTTCTTC
clone size: many; V gene: TRBV5-4; D gene: TRBD1; J gene: TRBJ2-5; CDR3 protein: CASSFQGALQETQYF; CDR3 DNA: TGTGCCAGCAGCTTCCAGGGGGCTCTACAAGAGACCCAGTACTTC
clone size: many; V gene: TRBV4-3; D gene: TRBD2; J gene: TRBJ2-7; CDR3 protein: CASSPGVASGTYEQYF; CDR3 DNA: TGCGCCAGCAGCCCTGGCGTAGCTAGCGGGACCTACGAGCAGTACTTC
clone size: many; V gene: TRBV28; D gene: TRBD1; J gene: TRBJ2-7; CDR3 protein: CASSPGTGVEQYF; CDR3 DNA: TGTGCCAGCAGTCCCGGGACAGGGGTCGAGCAGTACTTC
clone size: few; V gene: TRBV29-1; D gene: NA; J gene: TRBJ1-1; CDR3 protein: CSVESQNTEAFF; CDR3 DNA: TGCAGCGTTGAATCCCAAAACACTGAAGCTTTCTTT
clone size: few; V gene: TRBV25-1; D gene: TRBD2; J gene: TRBJ2-3; CDR3 protein: CASSESGRPDHTDTQYF; CDR3 DNA: TGTGCCAGCAGTGAGAGCGGGAGGCCCGATCACACAGATACGCAGTATTTT
clone size: few; V gene: TRBV29-1; D gene: NA; J gene: TRBJ1-1; CDR3 protein: CSVEAGVQNTEAFF; CDR3 DNA: TGCAGCGTTGAAGCAGGGGTGCAGAACACTGAAGCTTTCTTT
clone size: NA; V gene: TRBV2; D gene: NA; J gene: TRBJ2-1; CDR3 protein: CAINDRTTNEQFF; CDR3 DNA: TGTGCCATAAACGACAGGACCACGAATGAGCAGTTCTTC
clone size: NA; V gene: TRBV9; D gene: NA; J gene: TRBJ1-5; CDR3 protein: CASSLGFSNQPQHF; CDR3 DNA: TGTGCCAGCAGCTTAGGGTTTAGCAATCAGCCCCAGCATTTT
clone size: few; V gene: TRBV29-1; D gene: TRBD2; J gene: TRBJ2-3; CDR3 protein: CSVEELLTSGGTDAQYF; CDR3 DNA: TGCAGCGTTGAGGAACTCCTGACTAGCGGGGGCACAGATGCGCAGTATTTT
clone size: NA; V gene: TRBV20-1; D gene: NA; J gene: TRBJ2-7; CDR3 protein: CSAPLASEQYF; CDR3 DNA: TGCAGTGCTCCACTAGCCTCCGAGCAGTACTTC
clone size: few; V gene: TRBV16; D gene: NA; J gene: TRBJ2-7; CDR3 protein: CASSPGLFLQGPYEQYF; CDR3 DNA: TGTGCCAGCAGCCCAGGGTTATTCCTACAGGGTCCCTACGAGCAGTACTTC
clone size: NA; V gene: TRBV4-3; D gene: TRBD1; J gene: TRBJ1-6; CDR3 protein: CASSQDWTGSYPLHF; CDR3 DNA: TGCGCCAGCAGCCAAGATTGGACAGGGTCTTATCCCCTCCACTTT
clone size: NA; V gene: TRBV7-9; D gene: TRBD2; J gene: TRBJ2-2; CDR3 protein: CASSPGGPYTGELFF; CDR3 DNA: TGTGCCAGCAGCCCGGGAGGGCCGTACACCGGGGAGCTGTTTTTT
clone size: NA; V gene: TRBV20-1; D gene: NA; J gene: TRBJ1-6; CDR3 protein: CSASGGALYNSPLHF; CDR3 DNA: TGCAGTGCTAGCGGGGGGGCACTCTATAATTCACCCCTCCACTTT
clone size: few; V gene: TRBV11-2; D gene: NA; J gene: TRBJ1-4; CDR3 protein: CASSLWENSPLEKLFF; CDR3 DNA: TGTGCCAGCAGCTTATGGGAGAATAGCCCTCTTGAAAAACTGTTTTTT
clone size: NA; V gene: TRBV19; D gene: NA; J gene: TRBJ2-7; CDR3 protein: CASSMSGSYYAQYF; CDR3 DNA: TGTGCCAGTAGTATGTCCGGCAGTTACTACGCGCAGTACTTC
clone size: NA; V gene: TRBV27; D gene: TRBD1; J gene: TRBJ2-5; CDR3 protein: CASSSGTVVRETQYF; CDR3 DNA: TGTGCCAGCAGTTCCGGGACAGTAGTAAGAGAGACCCAGTACTTC
clone size: many; V gene: TRBV29-1; D gene: TRBD1; J gene: TRBJ2-7; CDR3 protein: CSVEGTGAAYEQYF; CDR3 DNA: TGCAGCGTTGAGGGGACAGGGGCAGCCTACGAGCAGTACTTC
clone size: NA; V gene: TRBV19; D gene: NA; J gene: TRBJ1-1; CDR3 protein: CASRDGDSEAFF; CDR3 DNA: TGTGCCAGTAGAGACGGTGACTCTGAAGCTTTCTTT
clone size: NA; V gene: TRBV4-3; D gene: NA; J gene: TRBJ1-3; CDR3 protein: CASSQDDRQSSGNTIYF; CDR3 DNA: TGCGCCAGCAGCCAAGATGATCGGCAGAGCTCTGGAAACACCATATATTTT
clone size: NA; V gene: TRBV5-6; D gene: NA; J gene: TRBJ1-2; CDR3 protein: CASSLGPRDAYGYTF; CDR3 DNA: TGTGCCAGCAGCTTGGGCCCGAGGGACGCCTATGGCTACACCTTC
clone size: NA; V gene: TRBV20-1; D gene: NA; J gene: TRBJ2-3; CDR3 protein: CSARGALTDTQYF; CDR3 DNA: TGCAGTGCTAGAGGGGCCCTCACAGATACGCAGTATTTT
clone size: many; V gene: TRBV5-1; D gene: NA; J gene: TRBJ2-7; CDR3 protein: CASSLVGSEQYF; CDR3 DNA: TGCGCCAGCAGCTTGGTAGGGTCCGAGCAGTACTTC
clone size: many; V gene: TRBV28; D gene: NA; J gene: TRBJ1-1; CDR3 protein: CASSLVTGNTEAFF; CDR3 DNA: TGTGCCAGCAGTTTGGTGACCGGGAACACTGAAGCTTTCTTT
clone size: many; V gene: TRBV7-2; D gene: TRBD2; J gene: TRBJ2-5; CDR3 protein: CASSSSGMETQYF; CDR3 DNA: TGTGCCAGCAGCTCTAGCGGGATGGAGACCCAGTACTTC
clone size: few; V gene: TRBV7-9; D gene: TRBD1; J gene: TRBJ2-4; CDR3 protein: CASSLDDRGFWAKNIQYF; CDR3 DNA: TGTGCCAGCAGCTTAGATGACAGGGGTTTCTGGGCCAAAAACATTCAGTACTTC